This is a list of T cell receptor beta chains from one sample in a study of blood T cells in healthy people across ages. MiXCR was run by TCRdb on the 5' RACE reads, yielding one entry per CDR3 protein. The profile shows around 620,000 distinct CDR3 sequences, 25% to 30% of them singletons. The sequencing input was blood. The receptor set was obtained from a woman in her 70s in good health. The CDR3 runs from the conserved cysteine through the conserved F or W. Fields, in order: V gene, J gene, clone size, D gene, CDR3 DNA, CDR3 protein. D genes are given only for firm matches. Clone size is stated in some rows and not others, as once, few, many or a class when expanded.

>TRBV3-1|TRBJ1-2|few|TRBD1
TGTGCCAGCAGCCAAACACAGGGGGCGAGCTATGGCTACACCTTC
CASSQTQGASYGYTF
>TRBV12-3/TRBV12-4|TRBJ2-6|few|-
TGTGCCAGCACCCAATGGGGTACTGGGGCCAACGTCCTGACTTTC
CASTQWGTGANVLTF
>TRBV6-5|TRBJ2-3|-|TRBD2
TGTGCCAGCAGTTCCCGGACTAGCGGGGGGTGGAATACGCAGTATTTT
CASSSRTSGGWNTQYF
>TRBV5-4|TRBJ1-1|-|-
TGTGCCAGCAGCAGTGGGACATATGAAGCTTTCTTT
CASSSGTYEAFF
>TRBV29-1|TRBJ2-3|few|-
TGCAGCGTTGATGTACAGGGCGGGGATACGCAGTATTTT
CSVDVQGGDTQYF
>TRBV6-2/TRBV6-3|TRBJ2-4|many|TRBD1
TGTGCCAGCAGTTACGGGGGACAGGGAGTGTCCCTAAACATTCAGTACTTC
CASSYGGQGVSLNIQYF
>TRBV19|TRBJ2-2|-|-
TGTGCCAGTAGTATGAATGGGTTGTACGCCGGGGAGCTGTTTTTT
CASSMNGLYAGELFF
>TRBV27|TRBJ2-5|-|TRBD1
TGTGCCGGCAGCCCAGGGACAGAGGGTAGGGCGACCCAGTACTTC
CAGSPGTEGRATQYF
>TRBV7-2|TRBJ2-1|few|TRBD1
TGTGCCAGCAGCTCCCGCGAGACAACAGGGGGCAATGAGCAGTTCTTC
CASSSRETTGGNEQFF
>TRBV12-3/TRBV12-4|TRBJ1-2|once|TRBD1
TGTGCCAGCAGTATGAGACAGGGACGTTCAACCTACACCTTC
CASSMRQGRSTYTF
>TRBV6-2/TRBV6-3|TRBJ2-5|-|-
TGTGCCAGCACCCCCGGGACCGCAGGACGGACCCAGTACTTC
CASTPGTAGRTQYF
>TRBV20-1|TRBJ2-3|few|-
TGCAGTGCTAGAGATCTTGGGGGAGTTGGCACAGATACGCAGTATTTT
CSARDLGGVGTDTQYF
>TRBV5-1|TRBJ2-7|-|-
TGCGCCAGCAGCCCCCACACCACGGCGGAAGAGCAGTACTTC
CASSPHTTAEEQYF
>TRBV7-9|TRBJ2-5|few|-
TGTGCCAGCAGAACGTCCGGGTACCAAGAGACCCAGTACTTC
CASRTSGYQETQYF
>TRBV6-2/TRBV6-3|TRBJ2-6|few|-
TGTGCCAGCAGTTACCGCCCTGGGGGGACCGGGGCCAACGTCCTGACTTTC
CASSYRPGGTGANVLTF
>TRBV24-1|TRBJ2-7|many|TRBD1
TGTGCCACCAGTGACTCCGGGACAGGGTCCTACGAGCAGTACTTC
CATSDSGTGSYEQYF
>TRBV28|TRBJ2-1|many|-
TGTGCCAGCACCCTCAGGGGGGGGAGCTCCTACAATGAGCAGTTCTTC
CASTLRGGSSYNEQFF
>TRBV5-5|TRBJ1-1|few|-
TGTGCCAGCAGCTTGCGCCGGGGGAGCACTGAAGCTTTCTTT
CASSLRRGSTEAFF
>TRBV7-2|TRBJ1-2|few|-
TGTGCCAGCAGCTTAGTAGGACGGCGAAACTATGGCTACACCTTC
CASSLVGRRNYGYTF
>TRBV7-8|TRBJ2-3|-|TRBD1
TGTGCCAGCAGCTTAAATAACAGGGGGTCCACAGATACGCAGTATTTT
CASSLNNRGSTDTQYF
>TRBV3-1|TRBJ1-4|-|-
TGTGCCAGCAGCCAAGCAGGGGCGGGTAATGAAAAACTGTTTTTT
CASSQAGAGNEKLFF
>TRBV7-2|TRBJ2-1|-|TRBD2
TGTGCCAGCAGCAATTGGCACGGGGGGGATGAGCAGTTCTTC
CASSNWHGGDEQFF
>TRBV7-8|TRBJ1-1|-|-
TGTGCCAGCAGCTTCCAGAACAGGGCCACTGAAGCTTTCTTT
CASSFQNRATEAFF
>TRBV12-5|TRBJ1-3|few|-
TGTGCTAGTGGTCCACTCCGGGGAAACACCATATATTTT
CASGPLRGNTIYF
>TRBV7-9|TRBJ2-3|-|-
TGTGCCAGCAGCAGGAAGGGTGGACTACTCACAGATACGCAGTATTTT
CASSRKGGLLTDTQYF
>TRBV12-3/TRBV12-4|TRBJ1-3|few|-
TGTGCCAGCAGCGCCCAGAGTGGGAACACCATATATTTT
CASSAQSGNTIYF
>TRBV7-9|TRBJ2-1|few|TRBD1
TGTGCCAGCAGTTTATTACGACAGGGGCGGTTCTTC
CASSLLRQGRFF
>TRBV12-3/TRBV12-4|TRBJ1-2|few|-
TGTGCCAGCACCCGGGCCTTAAACTATGGCTACACCTTC
CASTRALNYGYTF
>TRBV14|TRBJ2-5|-|TRBD1
TGTGCCAGCAGCCTGTGGGACAGGGATAAAGAGACCCAGTACTTC
CASSLWDRDKETQYF
>TRBV20-1|TRBJ2-7|-|TRBD2
TGCAGTGCTAGTCCCCCTTCGAGGGGCGGGAGGACCACTCTTTATAGCTTCTACGAGCAGTACTTC
CSASPPSRGGRTTLYSFYEQYF
>TRBV4-3|TRBJ2-1|-|TRBD2
TGCGCCAGCAGCCAAGGAATTAGCGGGGGGGGAAAACCCTACAATGAGCAGTTCTTC
CASSQGISGGGKPYNEQFF
>TRBV20-1|TRBJ2-5|-|-
TGCAGTGCTAGTGAGGCGACAAACCGAAGGGCCCAGTACTTC
CSASEATNRRAQYF
>TRBV2|TRBJ2-5|few|-
TGTGCCAGCTTCGGGGACCAAGAGACCCAGTACTTC
CASFGDQETQYF
>TRBV6-1|TRBJ2-1|-|TRBD2
TGTGCCAGCCATCGGACTAGCGCCGGGGGCGAATACAATGAGCAGTTCTTC
CASHRTSAGGEYNEQFF
>TRBV7-2|TRBJ2-5|-|TRBD2
TGTGCCAGCAGCATATCTAGCGGGGGGGGAGAGACCCAGTACTTC
CASSISSGGGETQYF
>TRBV24-1|TRBJ2-3|once|-
TGTGCCACCAGTGATTTGAGGGGAGCAGATACGCAGTATTTT
CATSDLRGADTQYF
>TRBV7-8|TRBJ1-4|many|TRBD1
TGTGCCAGCAGCTACAGGGGGGGTGATGAAAAACTGTTTTTT
CASSYRGGDEKLFF
>TRBV21-1|TRBJ2-1|-|-
TGTGCCAGCAGAAGGAACTTTAGCGGGAATGAGGTTGAGCAGTTCTTC
CASRRNFSGNEVEQFF
>TRBV12-3/TRBV12-4|TRBJ1-1|few|-
TGTGCCAGCAGTCCGCGACAGGCGCAGAACACTGAAGCTTTCTTT
CASSPRQAQNTEAFF